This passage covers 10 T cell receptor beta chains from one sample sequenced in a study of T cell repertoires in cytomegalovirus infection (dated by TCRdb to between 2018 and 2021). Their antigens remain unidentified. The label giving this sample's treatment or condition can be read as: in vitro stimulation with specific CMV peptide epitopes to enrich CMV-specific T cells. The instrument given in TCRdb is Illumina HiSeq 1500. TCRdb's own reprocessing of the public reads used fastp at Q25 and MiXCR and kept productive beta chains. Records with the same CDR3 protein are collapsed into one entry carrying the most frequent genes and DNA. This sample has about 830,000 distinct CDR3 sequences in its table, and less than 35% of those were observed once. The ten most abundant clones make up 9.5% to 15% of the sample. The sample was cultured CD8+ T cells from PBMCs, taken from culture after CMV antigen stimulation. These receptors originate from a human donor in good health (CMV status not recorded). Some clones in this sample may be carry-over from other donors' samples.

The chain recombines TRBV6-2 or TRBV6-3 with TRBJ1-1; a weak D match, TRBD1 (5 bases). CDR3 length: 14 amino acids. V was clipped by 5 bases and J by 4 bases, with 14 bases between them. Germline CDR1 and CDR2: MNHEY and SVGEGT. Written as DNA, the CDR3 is TGTGCCAGCAGTCGAACCGGGACGGTCACTGAAGCTTTCTTT. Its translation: CASSRTGTVTEAFF.

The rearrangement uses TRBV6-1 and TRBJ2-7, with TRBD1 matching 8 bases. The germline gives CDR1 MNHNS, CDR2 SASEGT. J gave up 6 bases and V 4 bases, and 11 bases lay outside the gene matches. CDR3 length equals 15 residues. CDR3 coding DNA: TGTGCCAGCAGTGTATCAGGGGGCTTCCCTCGCGAGCAGTACTTC. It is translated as CASSVSGGFPREQYF.

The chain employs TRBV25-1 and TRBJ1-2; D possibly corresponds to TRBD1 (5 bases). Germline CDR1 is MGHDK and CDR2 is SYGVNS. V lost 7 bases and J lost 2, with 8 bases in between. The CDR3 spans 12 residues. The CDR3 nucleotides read TGTGCCAGCAAGCAGGGAAACTATGGCTACACCTTC. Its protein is CASKQGNYGYTF.

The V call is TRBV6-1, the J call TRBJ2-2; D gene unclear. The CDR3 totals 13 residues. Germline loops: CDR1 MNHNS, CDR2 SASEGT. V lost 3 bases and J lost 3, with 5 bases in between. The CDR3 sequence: CASSDQDTGELFF. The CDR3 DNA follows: TGTGCCAGCAGTGACCAGGACACCGGGGAGCTGTTTTTT.

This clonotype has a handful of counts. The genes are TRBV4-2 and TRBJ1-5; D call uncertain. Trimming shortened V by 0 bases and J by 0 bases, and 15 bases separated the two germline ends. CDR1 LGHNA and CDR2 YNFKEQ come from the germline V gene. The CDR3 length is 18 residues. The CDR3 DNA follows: TGTGCCAGCAGCCAAGATGGGCCAGTGGGGTCTAGCAATCAGCCCCAGCATTTT. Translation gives CASSQDGPVGSSNQPQHF.

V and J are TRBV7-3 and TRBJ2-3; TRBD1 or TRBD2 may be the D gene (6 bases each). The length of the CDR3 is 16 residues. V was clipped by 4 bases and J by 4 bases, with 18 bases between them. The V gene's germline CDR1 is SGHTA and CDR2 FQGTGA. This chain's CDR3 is CASSSLGGGRADTQYF. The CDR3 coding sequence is TGTGCCAGCAGCTCCCTGGGGGGCGGACGGGCAGATACGCAGTATTTT.

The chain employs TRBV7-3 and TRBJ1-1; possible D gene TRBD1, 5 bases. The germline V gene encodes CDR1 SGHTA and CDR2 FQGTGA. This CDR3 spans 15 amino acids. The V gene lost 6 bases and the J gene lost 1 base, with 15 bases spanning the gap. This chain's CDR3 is CASRPSGGTNTEAFF. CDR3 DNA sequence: TGTGCCAGCAGGCCCTCGGGGGGGACGAACACTGAAGCTTTCTTT.

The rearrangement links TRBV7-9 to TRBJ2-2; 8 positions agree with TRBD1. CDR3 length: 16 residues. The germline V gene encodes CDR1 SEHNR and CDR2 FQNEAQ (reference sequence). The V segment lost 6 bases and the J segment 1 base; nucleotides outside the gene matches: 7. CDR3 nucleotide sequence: TGTGCCAGCAGAAGTCAGGGGGCCCGGAACACCGGGGAGCTGTTTTTT. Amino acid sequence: CASRSQGARNTGELFF.

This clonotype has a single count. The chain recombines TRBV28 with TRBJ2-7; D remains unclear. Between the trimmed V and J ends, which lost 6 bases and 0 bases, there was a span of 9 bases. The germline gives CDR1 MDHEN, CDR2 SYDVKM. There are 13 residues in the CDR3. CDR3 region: CASRMGSSYEQYF. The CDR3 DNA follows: TGTGCCAGCAGAATGGGCAGCTCCTACGAGCAGTACTTC. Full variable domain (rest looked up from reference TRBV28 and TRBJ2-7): DVKVTQSSRYLVKRTGEKVFLECVQDMDHENMFWYRQDPGLGLRLIYFSYDVKMKEKGDIPEGYSVSREKKERFSLILESASTNQTSMYLCASRMGSSYEQYFGPGTRLTVT.

Here the CDR3 reads CASSQGRVSGTDTQYF. The CDR3 DNA reads TGCGCCAGCAGCCAAGGAAGGGTTAGCGGCACAGATACGCAGTATTTT. V gene TRBV4-1 combines with J gene TRBJ2-3; D possibly corresponds to TRBD2 (5 bases). The germline gives CDR1 MGHRA, CDR2 YSYEKL. Between the trimmed V and J ends, which lost 1 base and 1 base, there was a span of 12 bases. This CDR3 is built from 16 residues.